This is a list of T cell receptor beta chains from one sample in a study of blood T cell repertoires in COVID-19. The assay was immunoSEQ multiplex PCR, and TCRdb's table has in-frame clones only and misses some. The sample records about 360,000 clones, around 87% being singletons. Material for sequencing was peripheral blood. All receptors come from a human donor in a cohort sampled during active COVID-19. The CDR3 runs from the conserved cysteine through the conserved F or W. Clone size is given for some rows only: seen once, a few or many times, or a class if the clone is expanded.

j_call | v_call | clone_size | cdr3_aa
TRBJ2-2 | TRBV3-1/TRBV3-2 | . | CASSPAQNTGELFF
TRBJ2-5 | TRBV7-6 | . | CASSSTGGWRGETQYF
TRBJ1-5 | TRBV27 | . | CASSFDTNQPQHF
TRBJ2-1 | TRBV5-8 | . | CASSLAGTGSHEQFF
TRBJ1-4 | TRBV19 | few | CASSPGQVATNEKLFF
TRBJ2-5 | TRBV5-5 | once | CASSPNRDYETQYF
TRBJ2-7 | TRBV28 | . | CASSPIEREVLDEQYF
TRBJ2-2 | TRBV5-6 | . | CASSLAGGGMAGELFF
TRBJ2-3 | TRBV7-3 | . | CASSSSRLDTQYF
TRBJ2-7 | TRBV21-1 | . | CASSKVPGARGPRREQYF
TRBJ2-2 | TRBV5-1 | once | CASSLLANTGELFF
TRBJ2-7 | TRBV11-1 | . | CASSSDRGFEQYF
TRBJ2-7 | TRBV11-2 | . | CASSLALSPGDRGWEQYF
TRBJ2-3 | TRBV30 | . | CAWSAWRGDTQYF
TRBJ2-1 | TRBV6-4 | . | CASSELAGTYNEQFF
TRBJ1-3 | TRBV2 | . | CASSEAGLPGHSSGTIYF
TRBJ2-5 | TRBV5-4 | . | CASSLQAQETQYF
TRBJ2-6 | TRBV4-2 | . | CASSQEGGAGANVLTF
TRBJ1-1 | TRBV29-1 | . | CSVGMTASNTEAFF
TRBJ2-1 | TRBV3-1/TRBV3-2 | . | CASSIRRDEQFF
TRBJ2-7 | TRBV7-9 | . | CASSPFGTAYEQYF
TRBJ2-3 | TRBV15 | many | CATSTGTRVADTQYF
TRBJ1-3 | TRBV5-8 | . | CASSRYRVSGNTIYF
TRBJ2-3 | TRBV11-2 | . | CASSWDSLRDTQYF
TRBJ2-5 | TRBV9 | . | CASSPTSATRRETQYF
TRBJ1-2 | TRBV6-4 | many | CASSQEGQGYGYTF
TRBJ2-2 | TRBV29-1 | . | CSVSPQGAVGTGELFF
TRBJ2-2 | TRBV7-3 | . | CASSLLGQNTGELFF
TRBJ1-5 | TRBV28 | . | CASILSPRGGQPQHF
TRBJ1-1 | TRBV19 | . | CASSMTGVGTEAFF
TRBJ1-2 | TRBV30 | . | CAWSIGGAGGYTF
TRBJ2-7 | TRBV6-5 | . | CASSYSRQVGGEQYF
TRBJ2-2 | TRBV9 | many | CASSARTAENTGELFF
TRBJ2-5 | TRBV15 | . | CATSRERHAQETQYF
TRBJ1-5 | TRBV4-1 | few | CASSNTGDSNQPQHF
TRBJ1-1 | TRBV19 | . | CASSIGVGTEAFF
TRBJ2-1 | TRBV11-2 | . | CASSFYLAGGPGNEQFF